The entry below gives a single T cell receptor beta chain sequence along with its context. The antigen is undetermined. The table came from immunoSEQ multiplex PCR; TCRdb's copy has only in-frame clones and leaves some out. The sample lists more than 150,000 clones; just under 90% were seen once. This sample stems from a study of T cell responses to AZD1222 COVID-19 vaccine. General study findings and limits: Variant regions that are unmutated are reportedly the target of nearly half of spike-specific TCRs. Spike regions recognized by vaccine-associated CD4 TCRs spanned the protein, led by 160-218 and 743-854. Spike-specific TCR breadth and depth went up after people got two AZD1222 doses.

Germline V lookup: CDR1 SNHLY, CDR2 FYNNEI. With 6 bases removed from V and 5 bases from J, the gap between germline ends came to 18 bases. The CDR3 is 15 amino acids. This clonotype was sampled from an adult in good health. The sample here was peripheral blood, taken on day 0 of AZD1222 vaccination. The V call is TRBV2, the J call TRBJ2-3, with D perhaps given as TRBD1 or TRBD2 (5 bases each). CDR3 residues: CASRSGGVPQDTQYF. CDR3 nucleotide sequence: TGTGCCAGCAGGTCTGGGGGAGTCCCACAAGATACGCAGTATTTT. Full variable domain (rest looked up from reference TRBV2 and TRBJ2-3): EPEVTQTPSHQVTQMGQEVILRCVPISNHLYFYWYRQILGQKVEFLVSFYNNEISEKSEIFDDQFSVERPDGSNFTLKIRSTKLEDSAMYFCASRSGGVPQDTQYFGPGTRLTVL.